The subject of this entry is one T cell receptor (beta chain). Its antigen is as yet unknown. Through a sample-barcoded 5' primer and a J-beta primer mix, a second PCR was run for about 6 to 12 cycles. Each TCR beta cDNA got a 12-nucleotide random molecular identifier. TCRdb reprocessed the 5' RACE reads via MiXCR and lists one record per CDR3 protein. Of about 810,000 distinct CDR3 sequences in the sample, roughly 35% were seen once. V lost 1 base and J lost 0; bases outside the gene matches: 5. Germline V CDR1 and CDR2: DFQATT, SNEGSKA (reference sequence). The CDR3 has 16 amino acids. This specimen belongs to a study of blood T cells in healthy people across ages. Across the study: The capture of about one barcoded beta molecule per two T cells was achieved by template switching. Findings of the study overall: More naive CD4+ cells and higher diversity marked long-lived donors relative to aged donors. Because sorting was not performed, PBMCs prevented conclusive naive versus antigen-experienced comparison.

The receptor was derived from a man aged 18-30 years in good health. Material: blood. The chain couples TRBV20-1 to TRBJ2-1; 8 bases line up with TRBD2. The CDR3 region has the DNA TGCAGTGCTAGAGCTCTACGGGGGGGCTCCTACAATGAGCAGTTCTTC. Its translation: CSARALRGGSYNEQFF.